The sequence of this T cell receptor beta chain was determined in a study of response to subunit inactivated influenza vaccine. Notes on the study in general: Authors suggested that a seasonal influenza vaccination recruits few new T cells each time.

TCRdb reprocessed the RT-PCR reads with MiXCR, giving one entry per CDR3 protein. The table has 300,000 to 350,000 distinct CDR3 sequences, approximately 21% seen once. Notes on this clonotype: Its antigen is unidentified.

Germline V lookup: CDR1 LGHDT, CDR2 YNNKEL (reference sequence). Trimming stripped 2 bases from V and 3 bases from J, with 8 bases between. The CDR3 is made up of 13 amino acids. The chain joins TRBV3-1 to TRBJ2-7; D possibly corresponds to TRBD2 (5 bases). The TCR comes from a man aged 45 to 75 who received an inactivated influenza vaccine. The specimen was PBMCs from blood, collected about 20 months after vaccination. CDR3 residues: CASSQLTNYEQYF. CDR3 DNA sequence: TGTGCCAGCAGCCAATTGACTAACTACGAGCAGTACTTC.